The sequence of this T cell receptor (beta chain) was determined in a study of T cell repertoires in cytomegalovirus infection. Germline assignment: CDR1 SGHTA and CDR2 FQGNSA. V shed 8 bases and J 0 bases; nucleotides not matched to a gene: 8. The CDR3 covers 16 residues. With respect to this clonotype: What it recognizes is unknown.

TCRdb ran MiXCR on the reads and lists one entry per CDR3 protein. The sample gives under 120,000 distinct CDR3 sequences, approximately 45% of which show up once; about two thirds is in the top ten. The chain has TRBV7-2 and TRBJ2-1; TRBD2 aligns across 9 bases. The origin of this receptor is a human donor in good health (CMV status not recorded). Some clones in this sample may be carry-over from other donors' samples. The sequenced sample was CD8+ T cells from cultured PBMCs, obtained from culture after CMV antigen stimulation. The CDR3 protein is CASGGGGGASYNEQFF. In nucleotides, the CDR3 is TGTGCCAGCGGTGGTGGCGGGGGGGCCTCCTACAATGAGCAGTTCTTC. The variable domain in full, with the rest retrieved from reference TRBV7-2 and TRBJ2-1, is GAGVSQSPSNKVTEKGKDVELRCDPISGHTALYWYRQSLGQGLEFLIYFQGNSAPDKSGLPSDRFSAERTGGSVSTLTIQRTQQEDSAVYLCASGGGGGASYNEQFFGPGTRLTVL.